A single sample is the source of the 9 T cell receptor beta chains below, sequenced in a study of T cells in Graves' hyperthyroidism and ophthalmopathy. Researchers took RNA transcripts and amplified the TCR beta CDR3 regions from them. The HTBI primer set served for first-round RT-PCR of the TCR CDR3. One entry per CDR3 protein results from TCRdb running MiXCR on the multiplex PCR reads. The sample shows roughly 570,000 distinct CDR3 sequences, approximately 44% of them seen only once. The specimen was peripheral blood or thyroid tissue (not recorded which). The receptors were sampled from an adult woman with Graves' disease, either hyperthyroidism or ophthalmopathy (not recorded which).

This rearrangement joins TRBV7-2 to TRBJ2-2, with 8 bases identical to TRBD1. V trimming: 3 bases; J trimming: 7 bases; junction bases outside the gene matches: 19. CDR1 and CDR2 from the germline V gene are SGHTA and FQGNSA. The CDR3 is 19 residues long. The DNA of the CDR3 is TGTGCCAGCAGCTTTAATCGACCAGGGACAGGCCCGCTGGGCGGGGAGCTGTTTTTT. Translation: CASSFNRPGTGPLGGELFF.

The CDR3, as DNA: TGCAGTGCTACCCTTGGGGGGGGAAAGATGGAGACCCAGTACTTC. This gives the protein CSATLGGGKMETQYF. This chain uses TRBV20-1 with TRBJ2-5; 7 nucleotides match TRBD2. Germline V gene lookup returns CDR1 DFQATT and CDR2 SNEGSKA (reference sequence). This CDR3 region has 15 residues. Trimming removed 4 bases from V and 5 bases from J; junction bases left unmatched: 13.

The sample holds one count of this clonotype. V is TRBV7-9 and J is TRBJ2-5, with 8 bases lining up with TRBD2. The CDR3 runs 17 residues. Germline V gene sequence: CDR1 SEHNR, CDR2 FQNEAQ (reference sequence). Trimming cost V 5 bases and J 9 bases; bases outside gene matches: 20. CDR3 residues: CASSQGGWREDGGAQYF. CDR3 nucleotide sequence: TGTGCCAGCAGCCAAGGCGGATGGCGGGAGGACGGAGGGGCCCAGTACTTC.

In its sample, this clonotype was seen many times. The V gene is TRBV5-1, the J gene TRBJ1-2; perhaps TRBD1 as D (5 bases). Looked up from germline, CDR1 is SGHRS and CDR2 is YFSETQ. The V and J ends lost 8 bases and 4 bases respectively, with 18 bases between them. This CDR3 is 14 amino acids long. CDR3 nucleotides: TGCGCCAGTGGCGTGACCGGGACTGTCTATGGCTACACCTTC. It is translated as CASGVTGTVYGYTF.

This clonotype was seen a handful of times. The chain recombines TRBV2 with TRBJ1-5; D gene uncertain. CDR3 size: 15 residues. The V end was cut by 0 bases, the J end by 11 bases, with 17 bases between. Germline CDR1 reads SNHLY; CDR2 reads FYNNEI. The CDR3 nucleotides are TGTGCCAGCAGTGAAGCTCCTAGTGTCCTTGTGGCCCAGCATTTT. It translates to CASSEAPSVLVAQHF.

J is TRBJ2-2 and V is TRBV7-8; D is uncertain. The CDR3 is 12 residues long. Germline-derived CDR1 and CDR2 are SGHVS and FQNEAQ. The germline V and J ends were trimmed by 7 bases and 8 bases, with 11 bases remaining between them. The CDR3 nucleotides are TGTGCCAGCATAAAGATAAGGGGGGAGCTGTTTTTT. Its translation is CASIKIRGELFF.

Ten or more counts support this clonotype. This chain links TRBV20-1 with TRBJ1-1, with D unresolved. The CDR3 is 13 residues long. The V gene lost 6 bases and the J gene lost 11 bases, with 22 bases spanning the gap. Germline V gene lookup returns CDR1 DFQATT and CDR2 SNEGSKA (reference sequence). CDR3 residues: CSAPIMGGLWAFF. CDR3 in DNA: TGCAGTGCCCCCATTATGGGCGGCCTCTGGGCTTTCTTT.

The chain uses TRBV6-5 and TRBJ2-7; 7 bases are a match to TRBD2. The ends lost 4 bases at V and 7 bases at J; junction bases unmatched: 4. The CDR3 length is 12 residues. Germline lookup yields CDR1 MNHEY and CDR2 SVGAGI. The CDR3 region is CASSFLRGEQYF. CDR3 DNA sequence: TGTGCCAGCAGTTTTCTGCGGGGGGAGCAGTACTTC.

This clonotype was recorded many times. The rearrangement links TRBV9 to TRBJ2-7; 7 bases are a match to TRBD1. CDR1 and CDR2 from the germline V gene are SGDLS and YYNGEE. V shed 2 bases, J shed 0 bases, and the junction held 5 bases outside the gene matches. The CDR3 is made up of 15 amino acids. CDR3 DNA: TGTGCCAGCAGCGTCACAGGGGCTAACTCCTACGAGCAGTACTTC. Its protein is CASSVTGANSYEQYF.